A single sample gave rise to the 3 T cell receptor beta chains below, sequenced in a study of shared clonotypes between healthy human individuals. In the naive CD8 group, cells lacked CD45RO and were positively selected for CCR7, so terminally differentiated effector memory CD45RA+ cells were left out. Clones were read by immunoSEQ multiplex PCR, and TCRdb kept only the in-frame ones, dropping some. Among around 2,000,000 clones listed, roughly 91% were seen once. The sequenced sample consisted of naive CD8+ T cells from PBMCs. The receptors here all came from a man aged 18 to 30 in good health. Some clones in this sample may be carry-over from other donors' samples.

The rearrangement joins TRBV19 to TRBJ2-7, with TRBD1 matching 7 bases. Germline V gene lookup returns CDR1 LNHDA and CDR2 SQIVND (reference sequence). Germline trimming cut 3 bases from V and 2 bases from J; bases unmatched to any gene: 7. This CDR3 has 15 amino acids. Here the CDR3 reads CASSISRGRAYEQYF. The CDR3 DNA is TGTGCCAGTAGTATTTCCAGGGGGAGAGCCTACGAGCAGTACTTC.

V is TRBV19 and J is TRBJ2-1, with 12 bases identical to TRBD1. With 5 bases clipped from V and 7 bases from J, the junction kept 9 bases outside the gene matches. Germline V lookup: CDR1 LNHDA, CDR2 SQIVND (reference sequence). The length of the CDR3 is 16 residues. The CDR3 spells CASSVRGQGARNEQFF. The CDR3 region has the DNA TGTGCCAGTAGTGTCCGGGGACAGGGGGCACGAAATGAGCAGTTCTTC.

The genes are TRBV6-1 and TRBJ2-1; D gene uncertain. The germline V gene encodes CDR1 MNHNS and CDR2 SASEGT. V lost 2 bases to trimming and J lost 4 bases, with 9 bases between them. This CDR3 is 14 amino acids long. The CDR3 bases are TGTGCCAGCAGTGAACCCAGAGAGTACAATGAGCAGTTCTTC. Encoded protein: CASSEPREYNEQFF.